Following are 12 T cell receptor beta chains from one sample sequenced in a study of memory CD4+ T cells and cytomegalovirus serostatus. Single viable CD3+CD4+CD8-CD45RO+ cells were sorted as the memory CD4+ T cells. Profiling relied on immunoSEQ multiplex PCR, and the TCRdb table lists in-frame clones only, not all of them. The table shows 40,000 to 60,000 clones, with roughly 78% occurring only once. Input material: memory CD4+ T cells from blood. The receptors were gathered from an adult in good health and CMV-seronegative.

The rearrangement uses TRBV30 and TRBJ2-7, with D perhaps matching TRBD2 (6 bases). Trimming removed 0 bases at V and 3 bases at J, with 12 bases between. Germline V CDR1 and CDR2: GTSNPN, SVGIG (reference sequence). The CDR3 is made up of 14 amino acids. The CDR3 loop reads CAWSVQGGNYEQYF. Written as DNA, the CDR3 is TGTGCCTGGAGTGTACAAGGCGGGAACTACGAGCAGTACTTC.

This chain joins TRBV2 and TRBJ2-7, with D perhaps TRBD1 (5 bases). The germline gives CDR1 SNHLY, CDR2 FYNNEI. The CDR3 spans 13 residues. V dropped 4 bases and J dropped 3 bases, with 10 bases sitting between them. The CDR3 here is CASSGDRFYEQYF. The CDR3, as DNA: TGTGCCAGCAGTGGTGACAGATTCTACGAGCAGTACTTC.

The genes are TRBV7-9 and TRBJ1-6; a weak D match, TRBD1 (6 bases). V lost 5 bases, J lost 3 bases, and 8 bases lay in between. The germline V gene encodes CDR1 SEHNR and CDR2 FQNEAQ (reference sequence). CDR3 length: 14 amino acids. The CDR3 is CASSLDSYNSPLHF. In DNA, the CDR3 is TGTGCCAGCAGCCTGGACAGCTATAATTCACCCCTCCACTTT.

J is TRBJ2-2 and V is TRBV14, with 9 nucleotides matching TRBD1. The CDR3 has 16 residues. Trimming cost V 4 bases and J 5 bases; bases outside gene matches: 8. Germline assignment: CDR1 SGHDN and CDR2 FVKESK. CDR3 bases: TGTGCCAGCAGCCCGTTAACAGGGGGCGCAACCGGGGAGCTGTTTTTT. This encodes CASSPLTGGATGELFF.

J is TRBJ2-5 and V is TRBV19, with a possible D match to TRBD2 (6 bases). The CDR3 runs 15 residues. V was clipped by 3 bases and J by 1 base, with 12 bases between them. Germline values: CDR1 LNHDA, CDR2 SQIVND (reference sequence). DNA for the CDR3: TGTGCCAGTAGTATCGGAGGGACCCTCCAAGAGACCCAGTACTTC. Translated, it gives CASSIGGTLQETQYF.

The CDR3 loop reads CASSVAPPSGGEETQYF. Written as DNA, the CDR3 is TGTGCCAGCAGCGTAGCCCCACCCAGCGGGGGGGAAGAGACCCAGTACTTC. The chain carries TRBV9 and TRBJ2-5; 10 bases line up with TRBD2. Per germline, CDR1 SGDLS and CDR2 YYNGEE. V shed 0 bases and J 3 bases; nucleotides not matched to a gene: 8. The CDR3 consists of 17 residues.

This clone was counted once. CDR3 protein: CASSIDGREQFF. CDR3 sequence (DNA): TGCGCCAGCAGCATCGACGGCCGTGAGCAGTTCTTC. The gene calls are TRBV5-1 and TRBJ2-1, with D unclear. The CDR3 has 12 amino acids. The V end was cut by 4 bases, the J end by 9 bases, with 11 bases between. In germline, CDR1 is SGHRS, CDR2 YFSETQ. The whole variable domain, remainder taken from reference TRBV5-1 and TRBJ2-1, is KAGVTQTPRYLIKTRGQQVTLSCSPISGHRSVSWYQQTPGQGLQFLFEYFSETQRNKGNFPGRFSGRQFSNSRSEMNVSTLELGDSALYLCASSIDGREQFFGPGTRLTVL.

This clone counts as medium-sized. The chain combines TRBV7-2 with TRBJ1-1; D uncertain. The germline V gene has CDR1 SGHTA and CDR2 FQGNSA. V was shortened by 0 bases and J by 0 bases, with 5 bases between the two germline ends. This CDR3 spans 14 amino acids. CDR3 in DNA: TGTGCCAGCAGCTTAGCCCTAGTGAACACTGAAGCTTTCTTT. It encodes CASSLALVNTEAFF.

The chain recombines TRBV19 with TRBJ1-1; TRBD1 agrees at 8 bases. This CDR3 has 14 amino acids. The J segment lost 1 base and the V segment lost 4 bases, leaving 2 bases of the junction unmatched. Germline-derived CDR1 and CDR2 are LNHDA and SQIVND (reference sequence). Here the CDR3 DNA reads TGTGCCAGTAGTAACAGGGGGAGGAACACTGAAGCTTTCTTT. Protein: CASSNRGRNTEAFF.

V usage is TRBV14 and J usage is TRBJ1-1, with 7 bases aligning to TRBD1. This CDR3 spans 18 amino acids. Germline CDR1 reads SGHDN; CDR2 reads FVKESK. V was clipped by 1 base and J by 0 bases; unmatched bases: 11. The CDR3 DNA sequence: TGTGCCAGCAGCCAAGTAGGGAGGGGGCTTAGGGTGAACACTGAAGCTTTCTTT. As protein: CASSQVGRGLRVNTEAFF.

The chain employs TRBV5-1 and TRBJ2-6; no definite D call. Germline V lookup: CDR1 SGHRS, CDR2 YFSETQ. V lost 0 bases and J 0 bases, leaving 13 bases between the germline ends. The CDR3 has 18 amino acids. The CDR3 is CASSLAGVTGSGANVLTF. The CDR3 DNA reads TGCGCCAGCAGCTTGGCCGGCGTCACGGGCTCTGGGGCCAACGTCCTGACTTTC. The full variable domain, rest sourced from reference TRBV5-1 and TRBJ2-6, is KAGVTQTPRYLIKTRGQQVTLSCSPISGHRSVSWYQQTPGQGLQFLFEYFSETQRNKGNFPGRFSGRQFSNSRSEMNVSTLELGDSALYLCASSLAGVTGSGANVLTFGAGSRLTVL.

The chain's CDR3 is CASSRDRRNTGELFF. In nucleotides, the CDR3 is TGTGCCAGCAGTAGGGACAGGAGGAACACCGGGGAGCTGTTTTTT. The chain carries TRBV6-5 and TRBJ2-2, with 8 bases that match TRBD1. Germline trimming cut 5 bases from V and 1 base from J; bases unmatched to any gene: 3. The CDR3 loop spans 15 amino acids. From germline, CDR1 is MNHEY and CDR2 SVGAGI.